This is a list of T cell receptor beta chains from one sample in a study of vaccination and CD4 T cells after COVID-19. Their recognized antigens are unknown. One entry per CDR3 protein results from TCRdb running MiXCR on the PCR reads. The sample comprises roughly 14,000 distinct CDR3 sequences, around 56% of which are singletons, and about a sixth rests with the top ten. The sequenced sample was CD4+ T cells from blood, cultured in vitro. Receptors were obtained from a human donor who had recovered from COVID-19. The CDR3 runs from the conserved cysteine through the conserved F or W. Fields, in order: CDR3 protein, CDR3 DNA, J gene, V gene, D gene, clone size. The D gene is left open where the match is weak. Clone size is stated in some rows and not others, as once, few, many or a class when expanded.

CDR3aa: CASSFQGVNEQYF
CDR3nt: TGTGCCAGCAGCTTCCAGGGGGTTAACGAGCAGTACTTC
j_gene: TRBJ2-7
v_gene: TRBV5-6
d_gene: TRBD1
abundance: NA

CDR3aa: CASSEATPMDTQYF
CDR3nt: TGTGCCAGCAGTGAAGCGACCCCCATGGATACGCAGTATTTT
j_gene: TRBJ2-3
v_gene: TRBV2
d_gene: NA
abundance: NA

CDR3aa: CASSFRRGLTGELFF
CDR3nt: TGTGCCAGCAGTTTCCGCAGGGGACTCACCGGGGAGCTGTTTTTT
j_gene: TRBJ2-2
v_gene: TRBV28
d_gene: NA
abundance: NA

CDR3aa: CASSQIWEQFF
CDR3nt: TGTGCCAGCAGTCAGATTTGGGAGCAGTTCTTC
j_gene: TRBJ2-1
v_gene: TRBV2
d_gene: NA
abundance: NA

CDR3aa: CSVEVNRVGTEAFF
CDR3nt: TGCAGCGTTGAAGTAAATAGGGTGGGCACTGAAGCTTTCTTT
j_gene: TRBJ1-1
v_gene: TRBV29-1
d_gene: NA
abundance: NA

CDR3aa: CASSYRPSGAGANVLTF
CDR3nt: TGTGCCAGCAGTTACCGTCCGTCGGGGGCTGGGGCCAACGTCCTGACTTTC
j_gene: TRBJ2-6
v_gene: TRBV6-5
d_gene: NA
abundance: NA

CDR3aa: CSAYPGYNQPQHF
CDR3nt: TGCAGTGCCTATCCAGGCTACAATCAGCCCCAGCATTTT
j_gene: TRBJ1-5
v_gene: TRBV20-1
d_gene: NA
abundance: few

CDR3aa: CASRSAGTEAFF
CDR3nt: TGTGCCAGCAGGTCGGCGGGGACTGAAGCTTTCTTT
j_gene: TRBJ1-1
v_gene: TRBV6-1
d_gene: NA
abundance: NA

CDR3aa: CAGAAGGLGSTQYF
CDR3nt: TGTGCCGGGGCGGCGGGAGGGCTTGGGAGTACGCAGTATTTT
j_gene: TRBJ2-3
v_gene: TRBV6-1
d_gene: TRBD2
abundance: NA

CDR3aa: CASRSGTANTGELFF
CDR3nt: TGTGCCAGCAGGAGTGGGACAGCGAACACCGGGGAGCTGTTTTTT
j_gene: TRBJ2-2
v_gene: TRBV2
d_gene: TRBD1
abundance: NA

CDR3aa: CSAIGLGDGSGRGTYEQYF
CDR3nt: TGCAGTGCTATCGGTTTGGGGGACGGAAGCGGGAGGGGTACCTACGAGCAGTACTTC
j_gene: TRBJ2-7
v_gene: TRBV20-1
d_gene: TRBD2
abundance: once

CDR3aa: CASSPANEQFF
CDR3nt: TGTGCCAGCAGTCCGGCCAATGAGCAGTTCTTC
j_gene: TRBJ2-1
v_gene: TRBV6-1
d_gene: NA
abundance: NA

CDR3aa: CASSRMRGGSYEQYF
CDR3nt: TGTGCCAGCAGCCGCATGAGGGGAGGCTCCTACGAGCAGTACTTC
j_gene: TRBJ2-7
v_gene: TRBV11-2
d_gene: NA
abundance: NA

CDR3aa: CASSPGLGQGGVEAFF
CDR3nt: TGTGCCAGCAGCCCAGGACTTGGACAGGGTGGAGTTGAAGCTTTCTTT
j_gene: TRBJ1-1
v_gene: TRBV3-1
d_gene: TRBD1
abundance: NA

CDR3aa: CAISRDNQPQHF
CDR3nt: TGTGCCATCAGCAGAGACAATCAGCCCCAGCATTTT
j_gene: TRBJ1-5
v_gene: TRBV10-3
d_gene: NA
abundance: few

CDR3aa: CASSYSGVPPTYEQYF
CDR3nt: TGTGCCAGCAGTTACTCCGGTGTCCCGCCTACCTACGAGCAGTACTTC
j_gene: TRBJ2-7
v_gene: TRBV6-5
d_gene: NA
abundance: NA

CDR3aa: CSARDLVGSGNTIYF
CDR3nt: TGCAGTGCTAGAGATCTAGTGGGTTCTGGAAACACCATATATTTT
j_gene: TRBJ1-3
v_gene: TRBV20-1
d_gene: NA
abundance: NA

CDR3aa: CASSRTGGDYGYTF
CDR3nt: TGTGCCAGTAGTAGGACAGGGGGCGACTATGGCTACACCTTC
j_gene: TRBJ1-2
v_gene: TRBV19
d_gene: TRBD1
abundance: few

CDR3aa: CASTPAGSVYEQYF
CDR3nt: TGCGCCAGCACCCCGGCGGGCTCGGTCTACGAGCAGTACTTC
j_gene: TRBJ2-7
v_gene: TRBV10-2
d_gene: NA
abundance: NA

CDR3aa: CASSIGGTDTQYF
CDR3nt: TGTGCCAGCAGCATAGGAGGCACAGATACGCAGTATTTT
j_gene: TRBJ2-3
v_gene: TRBV7-8
d_gene: NA
abundance: NA

CDR3aa: CSAKVGTGGREQYF
CDR3nt: TGCAGTGCTAAAGTTGGGACAGGGGGACGGGAGCAGTACTTC
j_gene: TRBJ2-7
v_gene: TRBV20-1
d_gene: TRBD1
abundance: NA

CDR3aa: CATSRDGPNYGYTF
CDR3nt: TGTGCCACCAGCAGAGATGGGCCCAACTATGGCTACACCTTC
j_gene: TRBJ1-2
v_gene: TRBV15
d_gene: NA
abundance: medium-sized

CDR3aa: CSARDGSAVSLNSPLHF
CDR3nt: TGCAGTGCTAGAGATGGCTCAGCCGTCAGCCTTAATTCACCCCTCCACTTT
j_gene: TRBJ1-6
v_gene: TRBV20-1
d_gene: NA
abundance: NA

CDR3aa: CATSRASSGSPLHF
CDR3nt: TGTGCCACCAGCAGAGCATCTTCAGGGTCACCCCTCCACTTT
j_gene: TRBJ1-6
v_gene: TRBV15
d_gene: NA
abundance: NA

CDR3aa: CASSFGGSADYEQYF
CDR3nt: TGTGCCAGCAGCTTCGGGGGTAGCGCCGACTACGAGCAGTACTTC
j_gene: TRBJ2-7
v_gene: TRBV7-9
d_gene: NA
abundance: NA

CDR3aa: CASSVYATDTQYF
CDR3nt: TGCGCCAGCAGTGTATATGCCACAGATACGCAGTATTTT
j_gene: TRBJ2-3
v_gene: TRBV10-1
d_gene: NA
abundance: few

CDR3aa: CATRRAPNTAYGYTF
CDR3nt: TGTGCCACCCGTAGAGCCCCTAATACAGCCTATGGCTACACCTTC
j_gene: TRBJ1-2
v_gene: TRBV19
d_gene: NA
abundance: few

CDR3aa: CASSLPGLKETQYF
CDR3nt: TGTGCCAGCAGCTTGCCGGGACTAAAGGAGACCCAGTACTTC
j_gene: TRBJ2-5
v_gene: TRBV5-4
d_gene: TRBD2
abundance: NA

CDR3aa: CASSHLSYNEQFF
CDR3nt: TGTGCCAGCAGCCACCTATCCTACAATGAGCAGTTCTTC
j_gene: TRBJ2-1
v_gene: TRBV6-1
d_gene: NA
abundance: NA

CDR3aa: CASRTLRGLAGVSVWTDTQYF
CDR3nt: TGTGCCAGCAGAACCCTCCGGGGACTAGCGGGAGTGTCTGTATGGACAGATACGCAGTATTTT
j_gene: TRBJ2-3
v_gene: TRBV6-1
d_gene: TRBD2
abundance: NA

CDR3aa: CASHDNQETQYF
CDR3nt: TGTGCCAGCCATGATAACCAAGAGACCCAGTACTTC
j_gene: TRBJ2-5
v_gene: TRBV2
d_gene: NA
abundance: NA

CDR3aa: CASSLVRSDQPQHF
CDR3nt: TGTGCCAGCAGTTTAGTCAGGTCTGATCAGCCCCAGCATTTT
j_gene: TRBJ1-5
v_gene: TRBV12-3/TRBV12-4
d_gene: NA
abundance: once

CDR3aa: CASRRGGDQPQHF
CDR3nt: TGTGCCAGTCGCAGGGGAGGGGATCAGCCCCAGCATTTT
j_gene: TRBJ1-5
v_gene: TRBV12-3/TRBV12-4
d_gene: NA
abundance: NA

CDR3aa: CASSYQGAYEQYF
CDR3nt: TGTGCCAGCAGCTACCAGGGGGCCTACGAGCAGTACTTC
j_gene: TRBJ2-7
v_gene: TRBV7-8
d_gene: TRBD1
abundance: few

CDR3aa: CASSADRGIYGYTF
CDR3nt: TGTGCCAGCTCAGCGGACCGGGGCATCTATGGCTACACCTTC
j_gene: TRBJ1-2
v_gene: TRBV18
d_gene: NA
abundance: NA

CDR3aa: CASSLKLAGLTDTQYF
CDR3nt: TGTGCCAGCAGCCTAAAACTAGCGGGCCTCACAGATACGCAGTATTTT
j_gene: TRBJ2-3
v_gene: TRBV7-9
d_gene: TRBD2
abundance: few

CDR3aa: CASSQDSSYNSPLHF
CDR3nt: TGCGCCAGCAGCCAGGACAGCTCCTATAATTCACCCCTCCACTTT
j_gene: TRBJ1-6
v_gene: TRBV4-1
d_gene: NA
abundance: NA